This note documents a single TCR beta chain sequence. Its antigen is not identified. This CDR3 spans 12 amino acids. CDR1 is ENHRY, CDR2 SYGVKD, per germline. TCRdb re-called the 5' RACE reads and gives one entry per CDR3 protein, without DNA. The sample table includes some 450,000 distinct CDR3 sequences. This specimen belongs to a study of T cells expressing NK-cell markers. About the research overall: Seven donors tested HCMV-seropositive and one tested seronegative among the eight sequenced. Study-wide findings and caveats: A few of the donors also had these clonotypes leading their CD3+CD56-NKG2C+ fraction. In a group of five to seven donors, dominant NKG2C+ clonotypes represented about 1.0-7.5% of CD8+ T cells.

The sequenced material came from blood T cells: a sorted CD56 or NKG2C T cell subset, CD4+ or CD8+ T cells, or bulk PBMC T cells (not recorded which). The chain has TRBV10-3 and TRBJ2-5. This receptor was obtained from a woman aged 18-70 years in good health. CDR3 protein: CAISRDEETQYF.